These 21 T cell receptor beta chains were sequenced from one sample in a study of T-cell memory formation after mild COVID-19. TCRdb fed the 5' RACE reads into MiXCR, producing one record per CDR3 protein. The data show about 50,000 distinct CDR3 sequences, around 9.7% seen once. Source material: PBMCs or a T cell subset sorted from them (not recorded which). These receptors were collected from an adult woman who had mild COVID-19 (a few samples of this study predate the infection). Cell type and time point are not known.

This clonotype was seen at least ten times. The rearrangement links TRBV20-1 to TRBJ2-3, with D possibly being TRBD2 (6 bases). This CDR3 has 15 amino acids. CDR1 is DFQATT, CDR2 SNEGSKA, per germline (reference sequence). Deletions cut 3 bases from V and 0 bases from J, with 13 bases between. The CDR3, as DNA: TGCAGTGCTAGGGGACTGAGGACTAGCACAGATACGCAGTATTTT. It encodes CSARGLRTSTDTQYF.

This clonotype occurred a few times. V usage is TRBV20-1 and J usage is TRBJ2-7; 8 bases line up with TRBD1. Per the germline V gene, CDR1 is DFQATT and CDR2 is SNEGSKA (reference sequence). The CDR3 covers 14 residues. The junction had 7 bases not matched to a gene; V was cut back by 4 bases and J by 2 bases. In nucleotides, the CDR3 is TGCAGTGCTAACCCGGGACAGGCTGCCTACGAGCAGTACTTC. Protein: CSANPGQAAYEQYF.

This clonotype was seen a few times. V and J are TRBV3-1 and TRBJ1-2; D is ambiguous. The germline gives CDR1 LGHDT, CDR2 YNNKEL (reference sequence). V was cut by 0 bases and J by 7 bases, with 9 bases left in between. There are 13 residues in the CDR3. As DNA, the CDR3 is TGTGCCAGCAGCCAAGATGGCCAGAGTGGCTACACCTTC. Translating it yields CASSQDGQSGYTF.

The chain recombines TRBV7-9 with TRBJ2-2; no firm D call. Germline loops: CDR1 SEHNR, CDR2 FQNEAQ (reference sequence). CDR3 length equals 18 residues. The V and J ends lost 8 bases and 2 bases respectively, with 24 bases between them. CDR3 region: CASLPGPPEYLNTGELFF. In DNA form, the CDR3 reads TGTGCCAGCCTTCCCGGGCCTCCAGAGTATCTAAACACCGGGGAGCTGTTTTTT.

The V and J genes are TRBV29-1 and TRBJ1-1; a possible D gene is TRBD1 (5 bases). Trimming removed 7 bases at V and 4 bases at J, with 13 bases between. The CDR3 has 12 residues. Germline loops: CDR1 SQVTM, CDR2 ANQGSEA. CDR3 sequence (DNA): TGCAGCGGCAGGGTGCCCGGCACTGAAGCTTTCTTT. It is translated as CSGRVPGTEAFF. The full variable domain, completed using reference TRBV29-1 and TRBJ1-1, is SAVISQKPSRDICQRGTSLTIQCQVDSQVTMMFWYRQQPGQSLTLIATANQGSEATYESGFVIDKFPISRPNLTFSTLTVSNMSPEDSSIYLCSGRVPGTEAFFGQGTRLTVV.

The CDR3 loop is CASSLYLQGDVNGYTF. The CDR3 DNA reads TGCGCCAGCAGCTTGTATCTCCAGGGTGATGTTAATGGCTACACCTTC. The V gene is TRBV5-1, the J gene TRBJ1-2; TRBD1 is a possible D gene (5 bases). Germline loops: CDR1 SGHRS, CDR2 YFSETQ. The CDR3 loop spans 16 amino acids. Trimming pared 1 base from V and 6 bases from J, leaving 19 bases between.

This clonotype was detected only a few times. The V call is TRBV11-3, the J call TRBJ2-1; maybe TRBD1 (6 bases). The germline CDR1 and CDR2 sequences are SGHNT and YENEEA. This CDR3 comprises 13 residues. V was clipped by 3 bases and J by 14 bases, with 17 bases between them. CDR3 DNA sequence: TGTGCCAGCAGCTTTGAAGGTCGGACAGCGGAGTTCTTC. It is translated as CASSFEGRTAEFF. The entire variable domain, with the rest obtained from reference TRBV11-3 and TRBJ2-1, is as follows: EAGVVQSPRYKIIEKKQPVAFWCNPISGHNTLYWYLQNLGQGPELLIRYENEEAVDDSQLPKDRFSAERLKGVDSTLKIQPAELGDSAVYLCASSFEGRTAEFFGPGTRLTVL.

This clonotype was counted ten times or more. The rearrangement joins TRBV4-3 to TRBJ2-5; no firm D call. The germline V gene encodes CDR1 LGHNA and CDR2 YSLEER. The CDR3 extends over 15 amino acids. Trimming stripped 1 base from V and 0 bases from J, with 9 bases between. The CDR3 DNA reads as TGCGCCAGCAGCCAAGGGGTCGGATACCAAGAGACCCAGTACTTC. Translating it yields CASSQGVGYQETQYF.

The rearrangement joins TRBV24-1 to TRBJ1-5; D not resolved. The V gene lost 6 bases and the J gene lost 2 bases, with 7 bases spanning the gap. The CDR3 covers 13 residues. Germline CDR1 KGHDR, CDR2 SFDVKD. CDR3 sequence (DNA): TGTGCCACCAGTAGCCAGGGCAATCAGCCCCAGCATTTT. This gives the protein CATSSQGNQPQHF.

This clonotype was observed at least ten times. The CDR3 DNA is TGTGCCAGTAGCCGAGGAGGGGACTACAATGAGCAGTTCTTC. It codes for CASSRGGDYNEQFF. The V gene is TRBV19, the J gene TRBJ2-1; a weak D match, TRBD2 (6 bases). CDR1 and CDR2 from the germline V gene are LNHDA and SQIVND (reference sequence). The CDR3 contains 14 residues. V was clipped by 6 bases and J by 3 bases, with 12 bases between them.

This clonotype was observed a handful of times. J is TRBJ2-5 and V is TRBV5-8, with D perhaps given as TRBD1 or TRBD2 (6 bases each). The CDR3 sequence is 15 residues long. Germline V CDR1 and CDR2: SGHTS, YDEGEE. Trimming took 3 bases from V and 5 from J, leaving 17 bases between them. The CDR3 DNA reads TGTGCCAGCAGCTCCGATGGTCGGAGGGGGGAGACCCAGTACTTC. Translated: CASSSDGRRGETQYF.

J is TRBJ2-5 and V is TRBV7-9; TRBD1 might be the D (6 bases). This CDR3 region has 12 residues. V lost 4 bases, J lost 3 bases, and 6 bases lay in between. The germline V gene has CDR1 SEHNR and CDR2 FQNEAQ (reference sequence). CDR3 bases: TGTGCCAGCAGCTACAGGGAAGAGACCCAGTACTTC. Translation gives CASSYREETQYF. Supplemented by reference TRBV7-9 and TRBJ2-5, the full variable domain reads DTGVSQNPRHKITKRGQNVTFRCDPISEHNRLYWYRQTLGQGPEFLTYFQNEAQLEKSRLLSDRFSAERPKGSFSTLEIQRTEQGDSAMYLCASSYREETQYFGPGTRLLVL.

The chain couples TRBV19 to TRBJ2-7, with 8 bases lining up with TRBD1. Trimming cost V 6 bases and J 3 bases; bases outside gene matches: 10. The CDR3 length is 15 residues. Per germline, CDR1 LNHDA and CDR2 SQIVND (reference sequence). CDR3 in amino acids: CASSPPGGYNYEQYF. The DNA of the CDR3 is TGTGCCAGTAGCCCTCCAGGGGGCTATAACTACGAGCAGTACTTC.

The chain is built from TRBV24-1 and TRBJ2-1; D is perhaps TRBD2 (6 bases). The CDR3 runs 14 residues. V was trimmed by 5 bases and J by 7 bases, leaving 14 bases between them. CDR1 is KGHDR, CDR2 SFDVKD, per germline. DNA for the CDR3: TGTGCCACCAGTGGTCACGGGAGAAGTAATGAGCAGTTCTTC. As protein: CATSGHGRSNEQFF.

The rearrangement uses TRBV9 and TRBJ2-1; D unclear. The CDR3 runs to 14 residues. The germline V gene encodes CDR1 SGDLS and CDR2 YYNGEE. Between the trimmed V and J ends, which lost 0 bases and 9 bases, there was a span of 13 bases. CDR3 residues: CASSVGSGPGEQFF. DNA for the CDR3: TGTGCCAGCAGCGTAGGATCGGGTCCGGGTGAGCAGTTCTTC.

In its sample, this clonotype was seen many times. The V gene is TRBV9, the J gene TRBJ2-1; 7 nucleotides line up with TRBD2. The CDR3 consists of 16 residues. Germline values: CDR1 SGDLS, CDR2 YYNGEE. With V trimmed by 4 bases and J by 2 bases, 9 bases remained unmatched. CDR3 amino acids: CASSFSLRGTYNEQFF. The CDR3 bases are TGTGCCAGCAGCTTCTCACTGCGGGGGACCTACAATGAGCAGTTCTTC.

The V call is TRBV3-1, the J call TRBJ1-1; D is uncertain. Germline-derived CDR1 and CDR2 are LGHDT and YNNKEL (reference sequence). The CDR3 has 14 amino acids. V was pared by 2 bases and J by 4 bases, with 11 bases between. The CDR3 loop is CASSQHNGGTEAFF. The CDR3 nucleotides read TGTGCCAGCAGCCAACACAATGGAGGCACTGAAGCTTTCTTT.

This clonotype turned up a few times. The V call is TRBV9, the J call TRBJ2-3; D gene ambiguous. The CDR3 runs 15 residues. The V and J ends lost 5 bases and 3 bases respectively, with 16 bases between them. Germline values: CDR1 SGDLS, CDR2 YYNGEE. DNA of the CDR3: TGTGCCAGCAGTCACAGTCCGGCCGCGACAGATACGCAGTATTTT. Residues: CASSHSPAATDTQYF. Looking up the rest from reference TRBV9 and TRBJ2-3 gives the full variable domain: DSGVTQTPKHLITATGQRVTLRCSPRSGDLSVYWYQQSLDQGLQFLIQYYNGEERAKGNILERFSAQQFPDLHSELNLSSLELGDSALYFCASSHSPAATDTQYFGPGTRLTVL.

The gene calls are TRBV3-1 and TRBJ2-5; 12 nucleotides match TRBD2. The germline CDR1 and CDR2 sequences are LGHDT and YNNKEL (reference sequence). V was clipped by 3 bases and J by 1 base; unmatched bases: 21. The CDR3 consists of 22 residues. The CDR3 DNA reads TGTGCCAGCAGCCAGAGCGCGTTACAGGGTGGGGGACTAGCGGGCGTCCAAGAGACCCAGTACTTC. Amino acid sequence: CASSQSALQGGGLAGVQETQYF.

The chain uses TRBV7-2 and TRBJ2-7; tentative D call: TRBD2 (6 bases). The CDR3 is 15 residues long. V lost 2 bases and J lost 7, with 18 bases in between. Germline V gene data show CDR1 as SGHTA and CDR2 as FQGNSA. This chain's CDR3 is CASSLMGGTSKEQYF. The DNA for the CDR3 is TGTGCCAGCAGCTTAATGGGAGGAACCAGTAAAGAGCAGTACTTC.

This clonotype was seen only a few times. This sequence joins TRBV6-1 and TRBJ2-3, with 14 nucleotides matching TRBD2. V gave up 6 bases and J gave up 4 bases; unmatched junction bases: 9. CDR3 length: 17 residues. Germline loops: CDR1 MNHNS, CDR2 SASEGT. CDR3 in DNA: TGTGCCAGCAGGAAAATTGGACTAGCGGGGGGCCCAGATACGCAGTATTTT. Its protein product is CASRKIGLAGGPDTQYF.